The 11 T cell receptor beta chains below were found in one sample sequenced in a study of beta chain features in type 1 diabetes. Sequencing targeted expressed TCRB transcripts, as all isolated RNA had been reverse transcribed. Measured with immunoSEQ multiplex PCR; TCRdb has only the in-frame clones, and not every one. The sample lists 450,000 to 600,000 clones, about 30% occurring once. Sequencing was done on a sample of naive CD4+ T cells from blood. These TCRs come from a young man in good health.

V usage is TRBV30 and J usage is TRBJ2-7, with D possibly matching TRBD2 (5 bases). The CDR3 consists of 13 residues. Trimming took off 3 bases at V and 2 bases at J, with 11 bases between the two ends. Germline V lookup: CDR1 GTSNPN, CDR2 SVGIG (reference sequence). The CDR3 is CAWRSGSAYEQYF. Here the CDR3 DNA reads TGTGCCTGGAGATCGGGATCAGCCTACGAGCAGTACTTC.

This sequence joins TRBV7-9 and TRBJ1-4; D may be TRBD1 (6 bases). Germline CDR1 and CDR2: SEHNR and FQNEAQ (reference sequence). V lost 6 bases to trimming and J lost 6 bases, with 17 bases between them. This CDR3 comprises 15 residues. This chain's CDR3 is CASRDLRGTYEKLFF. CDR3 DNA: TGTGCCAGCAGAGACCTCAGGGGCACTTATGAAAAACTGTTTTTT.

The V gene is TRBV7-9, the J gene TRBJ2-7; 7 bases line up with TRBD1. With V trimmed by 2 bases and J by 12 bases, 10 bases remained unmatched. This CDR3 region has 13 residues. CDR1 and CDR2 from the germline V gene are SEHNR and FQNEAQ (reference sequence). CDR3 nucleotide sequence: TGTGCCAGCAGCTTACCAAACGACAGGGTTCCGTACTTC. Translation gives CASSLPNDRVPYF.

J is TRBJ2-2 and V is TRBV7-6, with D perhaps given as TRBD1 or TRBD2 (5 bases each). This CDR3 has 16 amino acids. The germline V gene has CDR1 SGHVS and CDR2 FNYEAQ. V lost 5 bases, J lost 0 bases, and 13 bases lay in between. The DNA of the CDR3 is TGTGCCAGCAGCCGGGCCGGGACGACGAACACCGGGGAGCTGTTTTTT. Residues: CASSRAGTTNTGELFF.

V gene TRBV30 combines with J gene TRBJ1-4; possible D gene TRBD1, 5 bases. V dropped 3 bases and J dropped 2 bases, with 13 bases sitting between them. This CDR3 contains 15 residues. Germline V gene lookup returns CDR1 GTSNPN and CDR2 SVGIG (reference sequence). In DNA, the CDR3 is TGTGCCTGGAGGGGCTTACAGGCTACTAATGAAAAACTGTTTTTT. This sequence encodes CAWRGLQATNEKLFF.

This clone was detected only once. The gene calls are TRBV9 and TRBJ1-5, with D tentatively TRBD1 (5 bases). V lost 2 bases to trimming and J lost 3 bases, with 9 bases between them. Germline CDR1 and CDR2: SGDLS and YYNGEE. This CDR3 region has 14 residues. DNA for the CDR3: TGTGCCAGCAGCGTCGGGGCTATCAATCAGCCCCAGCATTTT. As protein: CASSVGAINQPQHF.

This chain uses TRBV29-1 with TRBJ1-1, with 7 bases aligning to TRBD1. The CDR3 is made up of 13 amino acids. V was pared by 6 bases and J by 2 bases, with 6 bases of the junction left unmatched. Per the germline V gene, CDR1 is SQVTM and CDR2 is ANQGSEA. The CDR3 DNA sequence: TGCAGCGTCACACAGGGGAGAAACACTGAAGCTTTCTTT. Encoded protein: CSVTQGRNTEAFF.

This clone was counted between two and nine times. The gene calls are TRBV18 and TRBJ2-1, with 14 positions matching TRBD2. Looked up from germline, CDR1 is KGHSH and CDR2 is LQKENI. The CDR3 spans 14 residues. J gave up 9 bases and V 8 bases, and 6 bases lay outside the gene matches. The CDR3 nucleotides are TGTGCCAGCGGGACTAGCGGGAGTCTAAGTGAGCAGTTCTTC. Translation gives CASGTSGSLSEQFF.

The sample holds a few counts of this clone. J is TRBJ2-7 and V is TRBV30; TRBD1 is a possible D gene (6 bases). V lost 3 bases and J 5 bases, leaving 20 bases between the germline ends. The CDR3 runs 15 residues. The germline CDR1 and CDR2 sequences are GTSNPN and SVGIG (reference sequence). The CDR3 coding sequence is TGTGCCTGGAGCCCTAAGCCCGGGACAACTAACGAGCAGTACTTC. Its translation is CAWSPKPGTTNEQYF.

The rearrangement joins TRBV2 to TRBJ2-5, with 10 bases identical to TRBD2. The V and J ends lost 5 bases and 4 bases, in that order; junction bases with no gene match: 4. Germline V gene lookup returns CDR1 SNHLY and CDR2 FYNNEI. The CDR3 covers 14 residues. The CDR3 DNA reads as TGTGCCAGCAGTAAGCGGGAGGGCCTAGAGACCCAGTACTTC. Its translation: CASSKREGLETQYF.

This clone was found a few times. Other DNA sequences within the sample encode an identical CDR3. V and J are TRBV30 and TRBJ2-1; no reliable D call. Trimming pared 2 bases from V and 4 bases from J, leaving 3 bases between. The CDR3 is 11 residues long. The germline gives CDR1 GTSNPN, CDR2 SVGIG (reference sequence). CDR3 DNA sequence: TGTGCCTGGAGTTTTTACAATGAGCAGTTCTTC. Encoded protein: CAWSFYNEQFF. Full variable domain (remainder filled in from reference TRBV30 and TRBJ2-1): SQTIHQWPATLVQPVGSPLSLECTVEGTSNPNLYWYRQAAGRGLQLLFYSVGIGQISSEVPQNLSASRPQDRQFILSSKKLLLSDSGFYLCAWSFYNEQFFGPGTRLTVL.